Included here is one TCR beta chain sequence, with context. What it binds is not known. The sample originates from a study of T cells in localized non-small cell lung cancer. General observations from the study: Of the top 100 tumor clones, median roughly 60 were in adjacent lung, around 28 among its top 100. Greater blood T cell density accompanied longer overall survival.

Assay used: immunoSEQ multiplex PCR; TCRdb lists only in-frame clones, some missing. Among some 90,000 clones listed, about 91% were seen once. The CDR3 loop spans 16 amino acids. Germline CDR1 is SGHRS and CDR2 is YFSETQ. V lost 4 bases, J lost 0 bases, and 9 bases stayed unmatched. The rearrangement uses TRBV5-1 and TRBJ1-2; 7 bases are a match to TRBD1. The TCR comes from a man aged 35-75 years with stage I squamous cell lung carcinoma. The sample in question was peripheral blood, obtained before any cancer treatment. As DNA, the CDR3 is TGCGCCAGCAGCCCGGGCGACAGGGCGACTAACTATGGCTACACCTTC. This encodes CASSPGDRATNYGYTF.